This T cell receptor delta chain was captured in a study of gamma-delta T cells after stem cell transplantation. Germline V gene lookup returns CDR1 GEAIGNYY and CDR2 EKD. Trimming left V 0 bases short and J 2 bases short, with 18 bases between. The CDR3 spans 17 residues. This clone has only a few counts. TCRdb re-called clones from the RT-PCR reads via CATT. Found here are about 6,500 delta-chain clones, approximately 23% of them singletons; the top ten hold about 18%. The clonotype originates from a human donor. It is not recorded whose cells these are; they may come from a transplant donor. The sequenced material came from gamma-delta T cells. The chain carries TRDV2 and TRDJ1, with D perhaps matching TRDD3 (5 bases). The CDR3 region is CACDTLLTGGLTDKLIF. The DNA of the CDR3 is TGTGCCTGTGACACCCTTCTCACAGGGGGCCTGACCGATAAACTCATCTTT.